The 24 T cell receptor beta chains given below trace back to one sample, sequenced in a study of T cells in localized non-small cell lung cancer (dated by TCRdb to 2019 to 2021). Libraries were made using the immunoSEQ multiplex PCR assay. The source is immuneACCESS, and TCRdb retained only in-frame sequences with V and J called. Part of the clones is not carried over; for the studies checked, unresolved V genes explain less than half of this, and the remainder is unexplained. The sample data list about 6,700 clones, and approximately 46% of these were observed just once. The top ten constitute roughly 2.8% of the sample. The source material was lymph node tissue, sampled before any cancer treatment. The receptors were gathered from a female donor at least 60 years old with stage I lung adenocarcinoma.

This clone has a handful of counts. The V and J genes are TRBV30 and TRBJ1-3, with D possibly being TRBD1 (5 bases). The CDR3 runs to 12 residues. The germline V and J ends were trimmed by 4 bases and 5 bases, with 9 bases remaining between them. From germline, CDR1 is GTSNPN and CDR2 SVGIG (reference sequence). CDR3 DNA: TGTGCCTGGAAGGAGGGGAGAAACACCATATATTTT. It translates to CAWKEGRNTIYF.

This rearrangement joins TRBV6-8 to TRBJ2-2, with unresolved D. The CDR3 sequence is 14 residues long. CDR1 MNHGY and CDR2 SAAAGT come from the germline V gene. V lost 5 bases to trimming and J lost 4 bases, with 11 bases between them. The CDR3 coding sequence is TGTGCCAGCAGTGAGGACGGTTTCACCGGGGAGCTGTTTTTT. Translated: CASSEDGFTGELFF.

The chain recombines TRBV30 with TRBJ2-1, with D uncertain. The CDR3 has 15 amino acids. The germline gives CDR1 GTSNPN, CDR2 SVGIG (reference sequence). Trimming pared 0 bases from V and 10 bases from J, leaving 19 bases between. The CDR3 protein is CAWSVGLSVRLEQFF. The CDR3 bases are TGTGCCTGGAGTGTGGGTTTGAGTGTGAGGTTGGAGCAGTTCTTC.

The CDR3 nucleotides are TGTGCCAGCGGGGAAATGAACACTGAAGCTTTCTTT. Translated, it gives CASGEMNTEAFF. J is TRBJ1-1 and V is TRBV28; D gene ambiguous. Deletions cut 8 bases from V and 0 bases from J, with 7 bases between. CDR1 and CDR2 (germline): MDHEN, SYDVKM. The CDR3 has 12 residues.

The rearrangement joins TRBV19 to TRBJ2-7; weak D call: TRBD1 (6 bases). The CDR3 spans 15 residues. Trimming stripped 9 bases from V and 1 base from J, with 19 bases between. The germline V gene has CDR1 LNHDA and CDR2 SQIVND (reference sequence). The CDR3 region has the DNA TGTGCCAGCAGAGTACAGGGAACGAGGTCCTACGAGCAGTACTTC. This codes for CASRVQGTRSYEQYF.

This clone occurred once. V is TRBV29-1 and J is TRBJ2-5; 12 nucleotides match TRBD2. V was clipped by 0 bases and J by 5 bases; unmatched bases: 4. Germline V gene lookup returns CDR1 SQVTM and CDR2 ANQGSEA. The CDR3 has 15 amino acids. CDR3 region: CSVEDPLAGGETQYF. The CDR3 DNA sequence: TGCAGCGTTGAAGATCCTCTAGCGGGAGGGGAGACCCAGTACTTC.

V gene TRBV6-9 combines with J gene TRBJ2-2; TRBD2 matches 14 bases. CDR1 MNHGY and CDR2 SVAAGI come from the germline V gene. Trimming took 8 bases from V and 6 from J; bases not matched to a gene: 17. The CDR3 is 19 amino acids. CDR3 in DNA: TGTGCCAGCTCTGGGTTCGGCTCCGGGACTAGCGGGAGTTCCGGGGAGCTGTTTTTT. It yields the protein CASSGFGSGTSGSSGELFF.

The CDR3 sequence: CASSPTGGGNQPQHF. The CDR3 DNA reads TGTGCCAGCAGTCCGACAGGTGGAGGCAATCAGCCCCAGCATTTT. The genes are TRBV6-4 and TRBJ1-5; the D gene is possibly TRBD1 (6 bases). Trimming shortened V by 5 bases and J by 2 bases, and 13 bases separated the two germline ends. The CDR3 is 15 amino acids. CDR1 is MRHNA and CDR2 is SNTAGT in the germline V gene.

V and J are TRBV19 and TRBJ1-5, with 7 bases matching TRBD1. The ends lost 6 bases at V and 6 bases at J; junction bases unmatched: 5. CDR3 size: 13 residues. Germline V gene lookup returns CDR1 LNHDA and CDR2 SQIVND (reference sequence). CDR3: CASRLTGTQPQHF. The CDR3 DNA follows: TGTGCCAGTAGACTGACAGGGACTCAGCCCCAGCATTTT. The full variable domain, rest sourced from reference TRBV19 and TRBJ1-5, is DGGITQSPKYLFRKEGQNVTLSCEQNLNHDAMYWYRQDPGQGLRLIYYSQIVNDFQKGDIAEGYSVSREKKESFPLTVTSAQKNPTAFYLCASRLTGTQPQHFGDGTRLSIL.

This clone was counted only a few times. The chain links TRBV11-3 to TRBJ1-1; D may be TRBD1 (5 bases). Germline V gene data show CDR1 as SGHNT and CDR2 as YENEEA. The CDR3 has 16 amino acids. Deletions cut 4 bases from V and 0 bases from J, with 15 bases between. The CDR3 sequence is CASSSPTGLLNTEAFF. CDR3 DNA: TGTGCCAGCAGCTCTCCTACAGGTCTCTTGAACACTGAAGCTTTCTTT.

The rearrangement joins TRBV6-8 to TRBJ2-5, with 7 bases that match TRBD1. Germline CDR1 reads MNHGY; CDR2 reads SAAAGT. With V trimmed by 5 bases and J by 2 bases, 8 bases remained unmatched. The CDR3 runs to 15 residues. The CDR3 DNA reads TGTGCCAGCAGTCCGCTCGACAGGGCGCAAGAGACCCAGTACTTC. This codes for CASSPLDRAQETQYF.

A single count supports this clone. The rearrangement uses TRBV30 and TRBJ2-7; D is perhaps TRBD1 (5 bases). With 2 bases removed from V and 2 bases from J, the gap between germline ends came to 7 bases. The CDR3 extends over 12 amino acids. Germline V gene data show CDR1 as GTSNPN and CDR2 as SVGIG (reference sequence). CDR3 sequence (DNA): TGTGCCTGGAGTCCAGGGACCTACGAGCAGTACTTC. Encoded protein: CAWSPGTYEQYF.

This rearrangement joins TRBV30 to TRBJ1-2, with unresolved D. There are 15 residues in the CDR3. Germline loops: CDR1 GTSNPN, CDR2 SVGIG (reference sequence). V was shortened by 2 bases and J by 5 bases, with 18 bases between the two germline ends. CDR3 amino acids: CAWSSPRTAPYGYTF. DNA of the CDR3: TGTGCCTGGAGTTCGCCAAGGACGGCTCCGTATGGCTACACCTTC.

This clone turned up a few times. The chain combines TRBV6-8 with TRBJ1-5; D uncertain. Deletions cut 0 bases from V and 7 bases from J, with 4 bases between. This CDR3 spans 12 amino acids. Germline V CDR1 and CDR2: MNHGY, SAAAGT. The CDR3 sequence: CASSYSQQPQHF. CDR3 coding DNA: TGTGCCAGCAGTTACTCACAGCAGCCCCAGCATTTT.

In its sample, this clone was seen a few times. The V gene is TRBV29-1, the J gene TRBJ1-1, with D possibly being TRBD1 (6 bases). Per the germline V gene, CDR1 is SQVTM and CDR2 is ANQGSEA. This CDR3 is built from 15 residues. V was trimmed by 1 base and J by 0 bases, leaving 12 bases between them. CDR3 sequence reads: CSVEGRGAVNTEAFF. DNA of the CDR3: TGCAGCGTTGAAGGTCGGGGGGCCGTGAACACTGAAGCTTTCTTT.

Concerning this clone itself: Sequence at one end of the junction differs from germline and may be a read error. This chain connects TRBV11-3 to TRBJ2-5, with TRBD2 matching over 9 bases. The CDR3 has 16 amino acids. Germline-derived CDR1 and CDR2 are SGHNT and YENEEA. CDR3 residues: CASSLGLAHLQETQYF. Here the CDR3 DNA reads TGTGCCAGCAGCTTGGGACTAGCTCATCTGCAAGAGACCCAATACTTC.

This clone was counted between two and nine times. The chain is built from TRBV5-1 and TRBJ2-1, with D tentatively TRBD2 (5 bases). The CDR3 sequence is 15 residues long. Trimming took 0 bases from V and 3 from J, leaving 10 bases between them. Germline CDR1 and CDR2: SGHRS and YFSETQ. In DNA form, the CDR3 reads TGCGCCAGCAGCTTGGGACCGGGATACTACAATGAGCAGTTCTTC. This gives the protein CASSLGPGYYNEQFF.

This chain connects TRBV30 to TRBJ1-5, with no clear D. This CDR3 region has 14 residues. Germline CDR1 GTSNPN, CDR2 SVGIG (reference sequence). V was cut by 1 base and J by 4 bases, with 11 bases left in between. CDR3 in DNA: TGTGCCTGGAGTGGTAGGATAGCAAATCAGCCCCAGCATTTT. Its translation: CAWSGRIANQPQHF.

This clone was detected only a few times. The rearrangement joins TRBV9 to TRBJ2-1; a possible D gene is TRBD2 (6 bases). CDR3 size: 15 residues. V lost 2 bases and J 7 bases, leaving 16 bases between the germline ends. Germline CDR1 SGDLS, CDR2 YYNGEE. The CDR3 loop reads CASSVAGLPVNEQFF. As DNA, the CDR3 is TGTGCCAGCAGCGTTGCGGGACTCCCCGTTAATGAGCAGTTCTTC.

J is TRBJ2-3 and V is TRBV2, with D tentatively TRBD2 (5 bases). The CDR3 has 12 residues. V lost 6 bases to trimming and J lost 5 bases, with 9 bases between them. CDR1 is SNHLY and CDR2 is FYNNEI in the germline V gene. The CDR3 is CASSPRGDTQYF. In nucleotides, the CDR3 is TGTGCCAGCAGCCCCCGGGGAGATACGCAGTATTTT.

The rearrangement links TRBV19 to TRBJ1-5; tentative D call: TRBD1 (5 bases). CDR1 is LNHDA, CDR2 SQIVND, per germline (reference sequence). V was clipped by 6 bases and J by 3 bases, with 15 bases between them. This CDR3 is built from 15 residues. DNA for the CDR3: TGTGCCAGTAGGGGGGTTGGTATTGACAATCAGCCCCAGCATTTT. It encodes CASRGVGIDNQPQHF.

This chain uses TRBV6-8 with TRBJ1-4, with TRBD1 matching over 7 bases. V lost 7 bases to trimming and J lost 8 bases; unmatched junction nucleotides: 7. The CDR3 has 13 residues. CDR1 MNHGY and CDR2 SAAAGT come from the germline V gene. The CDR3 DNA reads TGTGCCAGCACCGACAGGGTAGGGGAAAAACTGTTTTTT. This sequence encodes CASTDRVGEKLFF.

The chain couples TRBV6-8 to TRBJ1-4, with a tentative D call TRBD1 (6 bases). The CDR3 sequence is 16 residues long. V gave up 8 bases and J gave up 0 bases, with 16 bases separating them. Germline V gene data show CDR1 as MNHGY and CDR2 as SAAAGT. CDR3 coding DNA: TGTGCCAGCTATGGGGGCAGGAGAACAACTAATGAAAAACTGTTTTTT. Its translation is CASYGGRRTTNEKLFF.

This clone was seen only a few times. V and J are TRBV11-3 and TRBJ2-3, with a possible D match to TRBD2 (5 bases). The CDR3 sequence is 15 residues long. The germline V gene has CDR1 SGHNT and CDR2 YENEEA. V was trimmed by 1 base and J by 2 bases, leaving 10 bases between them. The CDR3 loop is CASSLGTGITDTQYF. CDR3 bases: TGTGCCAGCAGCTTAGGGACTGGGATCACAGATACGCAGTATTTT.